Given below is one TCR beta chain in context. Its antigen remains unidentified. The TCR beta library used iRepertoire HTBI primers with Arm-PCR amplification of CDR3. In TCRdb, the multiplex PCR reads were re-called with MiXCR into one record per CDR3 protein. The sample lists about 300,000 distinct CDR3 sequences, roughly 21% seen once, with 56% in the top ten. As to time point: persistent/refractory GD, antithyroid drugs over 5 years with positive TRAb. Generation of the TCR library employed RNA extracted from PBMCs. These data come from a study of regulatory T cells in long-lasting Graves disease. Study-level background: Positivity for TSH receptor antibodies plus over 5 years of antithyroid drugs meant persistent Graves' disease. Findings and limits, study-wide: Lower TCR diversity characterized persistent Graves' patients relative to newly diagnosed patients. Peripheral blood alone, not thyroid tissue, underwent study. Persistent disease preferred TRBV28, TRBJ1-2 and TRBJ2-5; new disease, TRBV20-1 and TRBJ2-1.

CDR3 length: 16 amino acids. V lost 2 bases, J lost 0 bases, and 10 bases lay in between. Germline CDR1 reads MGHRA; CDR2 reads YSYEKL. The sequences come from peripheral blood mononuclear cells (PBMCs), collected when the disease was refractory, from a patient treated with antithyroid drugs. The clonotype comes from a female donor with Graves disease. The V and J genes are TRBV4-1 and TRBJ2-2; D unresolved. CDR3 bases: TGCGCCAGCAGCCAACTCAGACCAACGAACACCGGGGAGCTGTTTTTT. Translation: CASSQLRPTNTGELFF.